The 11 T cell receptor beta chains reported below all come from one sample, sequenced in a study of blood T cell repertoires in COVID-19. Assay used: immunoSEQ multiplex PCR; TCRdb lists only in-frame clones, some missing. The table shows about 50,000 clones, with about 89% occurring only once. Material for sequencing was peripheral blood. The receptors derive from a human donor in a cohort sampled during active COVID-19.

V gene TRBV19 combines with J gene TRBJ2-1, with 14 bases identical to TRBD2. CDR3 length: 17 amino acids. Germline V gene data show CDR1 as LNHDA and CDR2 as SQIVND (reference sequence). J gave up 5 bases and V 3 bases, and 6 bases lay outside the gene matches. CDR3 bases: TGTGCCAGTAGTATCCGACCGACTAGCGGGGGGGACAATGAGCAGTTCTTC. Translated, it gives CASSIRPTSGGDNEQFF.

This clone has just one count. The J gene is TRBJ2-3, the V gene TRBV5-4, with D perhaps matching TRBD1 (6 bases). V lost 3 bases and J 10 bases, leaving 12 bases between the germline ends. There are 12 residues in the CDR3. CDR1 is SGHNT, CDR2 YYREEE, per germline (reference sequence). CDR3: CASSSSQGPQYF. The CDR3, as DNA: TGTGCCAGCAGCTCCTCACAGGGACCGCAGTATTTT.

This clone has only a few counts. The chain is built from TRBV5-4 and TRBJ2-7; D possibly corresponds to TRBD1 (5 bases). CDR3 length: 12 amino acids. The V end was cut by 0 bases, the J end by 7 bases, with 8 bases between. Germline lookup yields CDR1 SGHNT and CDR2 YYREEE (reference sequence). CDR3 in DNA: TGTGCCAGCAGCTTGGAAGGGGTAGAGCAGTACTTC. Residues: CASSLEGVEQYF.

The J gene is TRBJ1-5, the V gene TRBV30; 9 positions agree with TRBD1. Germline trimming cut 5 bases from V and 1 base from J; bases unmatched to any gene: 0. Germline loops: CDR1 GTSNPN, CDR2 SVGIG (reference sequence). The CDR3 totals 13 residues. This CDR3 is CAWDRGSNQPQHF. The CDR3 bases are TGTGCCTGGGACAGGGGGAGCAATCAGCCCCAGCATTTT.

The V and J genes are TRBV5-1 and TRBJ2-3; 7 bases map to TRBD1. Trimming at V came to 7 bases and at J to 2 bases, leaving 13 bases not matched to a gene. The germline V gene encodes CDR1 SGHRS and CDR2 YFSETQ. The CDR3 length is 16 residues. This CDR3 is CASALTGQLHTDTQYF. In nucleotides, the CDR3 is TGCGCCAGCGCGTTGACGGGACAGCTACACACAGATACGCAGTATTTT. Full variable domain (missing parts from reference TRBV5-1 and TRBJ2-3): KAGVTQTPRYLIKTRGQQVTLSCSPISGHRSVSWYQQTPGQGLQFLFEYFSETQRNKGNFPGRFSGRQFSNSRSEMNVSTLELGDSALYLCASALTGQLHTDTQYFGPGTRLTVL.

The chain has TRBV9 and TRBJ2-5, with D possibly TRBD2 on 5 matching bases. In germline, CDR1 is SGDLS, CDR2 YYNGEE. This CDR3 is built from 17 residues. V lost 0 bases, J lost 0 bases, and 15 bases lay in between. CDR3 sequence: CASSVARSGPYQETQYF. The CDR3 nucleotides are TGTGCCAGCAGCGTAGCTAGAAGCGGCCCGTACCAAGAGACCCAGTACTTC.

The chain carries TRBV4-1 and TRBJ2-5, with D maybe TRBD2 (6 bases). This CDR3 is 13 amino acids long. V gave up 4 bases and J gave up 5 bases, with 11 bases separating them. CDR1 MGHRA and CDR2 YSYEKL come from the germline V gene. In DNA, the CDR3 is TGCGCCAGCAGCCTCACTAGCTTCGAGACCCAGTACTTC. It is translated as CASSLTSFETQYF.

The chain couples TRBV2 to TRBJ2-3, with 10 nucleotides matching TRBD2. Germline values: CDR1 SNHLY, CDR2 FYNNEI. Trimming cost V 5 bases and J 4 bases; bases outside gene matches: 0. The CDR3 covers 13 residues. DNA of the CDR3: TGTGCCAGCAGTAGCGGGAGGGCAGATACGCAGTATTTT. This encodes CASSSGRADTQYF.

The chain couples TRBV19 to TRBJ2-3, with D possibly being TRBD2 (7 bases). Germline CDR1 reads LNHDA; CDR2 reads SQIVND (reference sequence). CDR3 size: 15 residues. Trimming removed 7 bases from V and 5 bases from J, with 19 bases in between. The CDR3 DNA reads TGTGCCAGTACACCGGGGGGCAGGGCTGAAGATACGCAGTATTTT. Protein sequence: CASTPGGRAEDTQYF.

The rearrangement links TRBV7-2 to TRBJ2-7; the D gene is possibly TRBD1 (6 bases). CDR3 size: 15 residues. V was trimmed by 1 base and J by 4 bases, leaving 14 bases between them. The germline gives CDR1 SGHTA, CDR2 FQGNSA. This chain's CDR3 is CASSLEPFRGYEQYV. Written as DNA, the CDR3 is TGTGCCAGCAGCTTAGAACCTTTCAGGGGATACGAGCAGTACGTC.

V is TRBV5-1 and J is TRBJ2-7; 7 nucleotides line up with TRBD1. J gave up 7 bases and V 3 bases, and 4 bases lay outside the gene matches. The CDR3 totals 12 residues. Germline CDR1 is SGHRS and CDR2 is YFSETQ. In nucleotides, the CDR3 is TGCGCCAGCAGCTCAACGACAGGGGAGCAGTACTTC. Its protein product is CASSSTTGEQYF.